Following are 14 T cell receptor beta chains from one sample sequenced in a study of blood T cell repertoires in COVID-19. Sequenced by immunoSEQ multiplex PCR; TCRdb stores in-frame clones only, minus some. Of roughly 140,000 clones listed, roughly 80% are singletons. The sample consisted of PBMCs or T cells enriched from blood (not recorded which). These receptors all come from a woman aged 35 to 49 who had recovered from COVID-19.

This rearrangement joins TRBV3-1 (or the pseudogene TRBV3-2) to TRBJ1-2; D gene unclear. Trimming took 4 bases from V and 2 from J, leaving 14 bases between them. The CDR3 contains 15 residues. The germline V gene encodes CDR1 LGHDT and CDR2 YNNKEL (reference sequence). The CDR3, as DNA: TGTGCCAGCAGCCCCCGACAAGTCCAGAACTATGGCTACACCTTC. Amino acids: CASSPRQVQNYGYTF.

The J gene is TRBJ1-2, the V gene TRBV7-6; no clear D. The CDR3 sequence is 12 residues long. Trimming removed 5 bases from V and 8 bases from J, with 12 bases in between. CDR1 and CDR2 from the germline V gene are SGHVS and FNYEAQ. The DNA of the CDR3 is TGTGCCAGCAGCCCCGACAAGCACGGCTACACCTTC. Protein: CASSPDKHGYTF.

This sequence joins TRBV30 and TRBJ1-5; the D gene is possibly TRBD1 (6 bases). CDR3 length: 15 residues. Trimming removed 0 bases from V and 1 base from J, with 10 bases in between. CDR1 and CDR2 from the germline V gene are GTSNPN and SVGIG (reference sequence). This chain's CDR3 is CAWSVQQGSNQPQHF. The DNA for the CDR3 is TGTGCCTGGAGTGTACAACAGGGAAGCAATCAGCCCCAGCATTTT.

This clone was observed once. CDR3 nucleotide sequence: TGTGCCAGCAGTGAGGTCCGAGGCCAGCCCCAGCATTTT. It codes for CASSEVRGQPQHF. This sequence joins TRBV6-1 and TRBJ1-5; D is unresolved. The CDR3 sequence is 13 residues long. Germline CDR1 is MNHNS and CDR2 is SASEGT. V gave up 3 bases and J gave up 7 bases, with 10 bases separating them.

The chain links TRBV9 to TRBJ2-1, with 11 bases aligning to TRBD2. Germline V gives CDR1 SGDLS, CDR2 YYNGEE. CDR3 length equals 16 residues. Germline trimming cut 5 bases from V and 9 bases from J; bases unmatched to any gene: 13. CDR3 sequence: CASSKIAGGLVGEQFF. Here the CDR3 DNA reads TGTGCCAGCAGTAAGATAGCGGGGGGGCTCGTCGGTGAGCAGTTCTTC.

In DNA, the CDR3 is TGTGCCAGCAGCCAATCTAGCGGGGGGTACCAAGAGACCCAGTACTTC. This gives the protein CASSQSSGGYQETQYF. The chain carries TRBV3-1 (or the pseudogene TRBV3-2) and TRBJ2-5; 11 bases match TRBD2. The V and J ends lost 2 bases and 0 bases, in that order; junction bases with no gene match: 2. There are 16 residues in the CDR3. Germline V lookup: CDR1 LGHDT, CDR2 YNNKEL (reference sequence).

The chain couples TRBV4-1 to TRBJ1-3; D is unclear. The germline V gene has CDR1 MGHRA and CDR2 YSYEKL. The CDR3 is 15 residues long. V lost 0 bases to trimming and J lost 2 bases, with 8 bases between them. The CDR3, as DNA: TGCGCCAGCAGCCAAGAGAGGAACCCTGGAAACACCATATATTTT. Amino acids: CASSQERNPGNTIYF.

The chain uses TRBV2 and TRBJ1-5; no definite D call. Germline V lookup: CDR1 SNHLY, CDR2 FYNNEI. The germline V and J ends were trimmed by 1 base and 0 bases, with 7 bases remaining between them. This CDR3 is built from 15 residues. The CDR3 coding sequence is TGTGCCAGCAGTGAAGAGGGAGCTAGCAATCAGCCCCAGCATTTT. It yields the protein CASSEEGASNQPQHF.

This clone was observed a single time. The V call is TRBV5-1, the J call TRBJ1-2, with TRBD1 matching over 9 bases. The J segment lost 8 bases and the V segment lost 0 bases, leaving 8 bases of the junction unmatched. The CDR3 runs to 15 residues. Germline V gives CDR1 SGHRS, CDR2 YFSETQ. This chain's CDR3 is CASSLAGTGTWGYTF. The CDR3 DNA is TGCGCCAGCAGCTTGGCGGGGACAGGGACATGGGGCTACACCTTC.

This rearrangement joins TRBV21-1 to TRBJ1-5; TRBD1 is the table's D call and was not checked against the DNA. TRBV21-1 is described as a pseudogene. The CDR3 extends over 14 amino acids. The DNA for the CDR3 is TGTGCCAGCATCGAGGGGACAGGGGGCAAGGTCCAGCATTTT. Translating it yields CASIEGTGGKVQHF.

The V gene is TRBV6-5, the J gene TRBJ1-1; weak D call: TRBD1 (6 bases). This CDR3 spans 15 amino acids. The V and J ends lost 6 bases and 0 bases respectively, with 14 bases between them. Germline V gene data show CDR1 as MNHEY and CDR2 as SVGAGI. CDR3 protein: CASSDSGQMNTEAFF. The CDR3 bases are TGTGCCAGCAGCGATTCTGGACAGATGAACACTGAAGCTTTCTTT.

The chain carries TRBV2 and TRBJ2-1; weak D call: TRBD2 (6 bases). This CDR3 is built from 14 residues. Trimming took 6 bases from V and 1 from J, leaving 10 bases between them. CDR1 is SNHLY, CDR2 FYNNEI, per germline. The CDR3 loop reads CASSPGRSYNEQFF. The CDR3 coding sequence is TGTGCCAGCAGCCCCGGGAGATCCTACAATGAGCAGTTCTTC.

The gene calls are TRBV6-5 and TRBJ1-1; D may be TRBD1 (6 bases). V shed 6 bases and J shed 3 bases, with 14 bases lying between them. Germline-derived CDR1 and CDR2 are MNHEY and SVGAGI. The CDR3 spans 14 residues. CDR3 sequence (DNA): TGTGCCAGCAGGAAAGGGGGGGTGGACACTGAAGCTTTCTTT. It yields the protein CASRKGGVDTEAFF.

The chain employs TRBV3-1 (or the pseudogene TRBV3-2) and TRBJ2-5; TRBD2 aligns across 11 bases. From germline, CDR1 is LGHDT and CDR2 YNNKEL (reference sequence). After removal of 4 bases from V and 5 bases from J, the junction contained 6 bases not matched to a gene. The CDR3 is 15 amino acids. The CDR3: CASSPIAGGGETQYF. CDR3 nucleotides: TGTGCCAGCAGCCCTATAGCGGGAGGGGGGGAGACCCAGTACTTC.